These 5 T cell receptor beta chains originate from one sample sequenced in a study of shared clonotypes between healthy human individuals. Here immunoSEQ multiplex PCR was the method, and the copy in TCRdb shows in-frame clones only, minus some. This table holds 650,000 to 700,000 clones, around 91% found once. Sequenced sample: memory CD8+ T cells from PBMCs. Subset in this sample: CD45RO+ cells pooled with CCR7-negative TemRA cells. The source of these receptors is a man aged 18 to 35 in good health. Some clones in this sample may be carry-over from other donors' samples.

CDR3 sequence (DNA): TGTGCCAGTAGCCCGGGACTAGCGGGCTTACTAAACACCGGGGAGCTGTTTTTT. Protein product: CASSPGLAGLLNTGELFF. This sequence joins TRBV19 and TRBJ2-2, with 12 bases identical to TRBD2. The CDR3 has 18 residues. The V gene's germline CDR1 is LNHDA and CDR2 SQIVND (reference sequence). J lost 2 bases, V lost 6 bases, and 10 bases had no gene match.

The chain couples TRBV6-6 to TRBJ2-6, with D perhaps TRBD1 (6 bases). This CDR3 has 16 residues. CDR1 is MNHNY, CDR2 SVGAGI, per germline (reference sequence). V was shortened by 4 bases and J by 4 bases, with 14 bases between the two germline ends. CDR3 DNA: TGTGCCAGCAGTTCCCTGGACAGAAACGGGGCCAACGTCCTGACTTTC. Translation: CASSSLDRNGANVLTF.

This clone has a single count. Other DNA sequences in the same sample also yield this CDR3. This chain joins TRBV27 and TRBJ2-5, with D possibly being TRBD2 (5 bases). The germline V and J ends were trimmed by 0 bases and 5 bases, with 10 bases remaining between them. The length of the CDR3 is 14 residues. In germline, CDR1 is MNHEY, CDR2 SMNVEV (reference sequence). Written as DNA, the CDR3 is TGTGCCAGCAGTTTATCGCGAGGGTGGGAGACCCAGTACTTC. Amino acids: CASSLSRGWETQYF.

The chain has TRBV27 and TRBJ2-7, with D possibly being TRBD1 (6 bases). This CDR3 region has 11 residues. Germline CDR1 MNHEY, CDR2 SMNVEV (reference sequence). Trimming took off 8 bases at V and 3 bases at J, with 8 bases between the two ends. CDR3 bases: TGTGCCAGCCGGACAGTCTACGAGCAGTACTTC. Its protein product is CASRTVYEQYF.

V usage is TRBV4-1 and J usage is TRBJ2-7; the D gene is possibly TRBD1 (6 bases). Trimming shortened V by 2 bases and J by 2 bases, and 10 bases separated the two germline ends. The CDR3 spans 14 residues. From germline, CDR1 is MGHRA and CDR2 YSYEKL. The CDR3 DNA is TGCGCCAGCAGCCAAAACTCAGGGGCCTACGAGCAGTACTTC. Translated: CASSQNSGAYEQYF.